This TCR beta chain came from a study of sequential checkpoint blockade in melanoma. Study context: Both treatment sequences were followed by maintenance nivolumab.

The repertoire was sequenced with immunoSEQ multiplex PCR; TCRdb's copy has only in-frame clones and lacks some. The sample contains 8,000 to 8,500 clones, 50% to 60% of which appear only once. Treatment noted: randomized to nivolumab then ipilimumab (arm A) or the reverse (arm B). This CDR3 is 13 amino acids long. Germline V gives CDR1 MNHEY, CDR2 SMNVEV (reference sequence). The V gene lost 8 bases and the J gene lost 5 bases, with 15 bases spanning the gap. The clonotype was recovered from a human donor with melanoma. The chain combines TRBV27 with TRBJ2-5, with a weak D call TRBD2 (5 bases). The source was CD8+ T cells sorted from blood (inferred from file names), collected from a patient given nivolumab and ipilimumab in sequence. The CDR3 spells CASAMERWETQYF. CDR3 DNA sequence: TGTGCCAGCGCGATGGAGCGGTGGGAGACCCAGTACTTC.